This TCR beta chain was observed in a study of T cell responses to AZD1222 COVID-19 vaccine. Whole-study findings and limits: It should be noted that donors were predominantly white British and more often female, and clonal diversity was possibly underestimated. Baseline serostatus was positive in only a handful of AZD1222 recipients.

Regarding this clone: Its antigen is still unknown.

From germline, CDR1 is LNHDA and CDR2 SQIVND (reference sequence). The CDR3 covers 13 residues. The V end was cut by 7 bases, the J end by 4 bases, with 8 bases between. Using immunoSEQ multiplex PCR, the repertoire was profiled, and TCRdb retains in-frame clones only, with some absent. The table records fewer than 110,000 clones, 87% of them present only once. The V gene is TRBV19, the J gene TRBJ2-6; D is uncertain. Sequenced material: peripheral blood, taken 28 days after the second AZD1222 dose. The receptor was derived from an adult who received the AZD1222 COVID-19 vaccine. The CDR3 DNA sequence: TGTGCCAGTACGGGTTCCGGGGCCAACGTCCTGACTTTC. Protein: CASTGSGANVLTF.